These T cell receptor beta chains were read from a single sample in a study of T-cell memory formation after mild COVID-19. TCRdb called the 5' RACE reads again in MiXCR, with one record for every CDR3 protein. In the table there are around 53,000 distinct CDR3 sequences, more than 9% of which are singletons. Source material: PBMCs or a T cell subset sorted from them (not recorded which). These receptors originate from a man between 18 and 29 years old who had mild COVID-19 (a few samples of this study predate the infection). Cell type and time point are not known. Each CDR3 is given without its conserved first and last residue.

v_call: TRBV7-8; j_call: TRBJ1-2; cdr3_aa: ASSRGEYRVYT
v_call: TRBV11-2; j_call: TRBJ2-2; cdr3_aa: ASSQGANTGELF
v_call: TRBV29-1; j_call: TRBJ1-2; cdr3_aa: SVALTGGYT
v_call: TRBV6-1; j_call: TRBJ2-3; cdr3_aa: ASKRGLATDTQY
v_call: TRBV5-1; j_call: TRBJ1-4; cdr3_aa: ASSSSQGATNEKLF
v_call: TRBV7-9; j_call: TRBJ2-5; cdr3_aa: ASSARPVEEETQY
v_call: TRBV6-2/TRBV6-3; j_call: TRBJ2-5; cdr3_aa: ASSDPGAVGETQY
v_call: TRBV7-6; j_call: TRBJ2-5; cdr3_aa: ASSPRAGVIQETQY
v_call: TRBV19; j_call: TRBJ2-3; cdr3_aa: ASSIQGRTDTQY
v_call: TRBV20-1; j_call: TRBJ1-6; cdr3_aa: SASTRYSPLH
v_call: TRBV20-1; j_call: TRBJ1-6; cdr3_aa: SARVTGSSYNSPLH
v_call: TRBV6-2/TRBV6-3; j_call: TRBJ2-1; cdr3_aa: ASSPPGGVQISSYNEQF
v_call: TRBV24-1; j_call: TRBJ2-3; cdr3_aa: ATGGLTDTQY
v_call: TRBV9; j_call: TRBJ1-1; cdr3_aa: ASSVEGELNTEAF
v_call: TRBV7-3; j_call: TRBJ2-3; cdr3_aa: ASSGTGGSDTQY
v_call: TRBV20-1; j_call: TRBJ1-1; cdr3_aa: SARVPPLRRFEAF
v_call: TRBV20-1; j_call: TRBJ2-7; cdr3_aa: SAALSRGSYEQY
v_call: TRBV5-1; j_call: TRBJ2-5; cdr3_aa: ASSLGTSGETQY
v_call: TRBV29-1; j_call: TRBJ1-2; cdr3_aa: SAWRQFEYT
v_call: TRBV9; j_call: TRBJ2-1; cdr3_aa: ASSVSEVEQF
v_call: TRBV12-3/TRBV12-4; j_call: TRBJ1-1; cdr3_aa: ASSPLNTEAF
v_call: TRBV20-1; j_call: TRBJ2-2; cdr3_aa: SALTGTRGITGELF
v_call: TRBV12-3/TRBV12-4; j_call: TRBJ2-7; cdr3_aa: ASSTGTSFYEQY
v_call: TRBV4-1; j_call: TRBJ2-1; cdr3_aa: ASSRQQGAEGYNEQF
v_call: TRBV20-1; j_call: TRBJ2-1; cdr3_aa: SALGIEEQF
v_call: TRBV6-5; j_call: TRBJ2-6; cdr3_aa: ASRNRPGAISGANVLT
v_call: TRBV4-3; j_call: TRBJ2-5; cdr3_aa: ASARASGGNQETQY
v_call: TRBV28; j_call: TRBJ2-1; cdr3_aa: ASTSGAAYNEQF
v_call: TRBV7-3; j_call: TRBJ2-4; cdr3_aa: ASSLTAKNIQY
v_call: TRBV4-2; j_call: TRBJ2-5; cdr3_aa: ASSQVGGEAETQY
v_call: TRBV5-1; j_call: TRBJ2-5; cdr3_aa: ASSPPSRETQY
v_call: TRBV30; j_call: TRBJ2-5; cdr3_aa: AWSLQGEETQY
v_call: TRBV5-6; j_call: TRBJ1-5; cdr3_aa: ASSGFGQGHQPQH
v_call: TRBV6-5; j_call: TRBJ1-3; cdr3_aa: ASSYTAGTGNTIY
v_call: TRBV5-6; j_call: TRBJ1-1; cdr3_aa: ASSFVTVGQAF
v_call: TRBV10-3; j_call: TRBJ1-2; cdr3_aa: AISVEEIGYT
v_call: TRBV4-3; j_call: TRBJ2-5; cdr3_aa: ASSQDSWDGGETQY
v_call: TRBV6-6; j_call: TRBJ1-5; cdr3_aa: ASSYPQGNQPQH
v_call: TRBV4-1; j_call: TRBJ2-6; cdr3_aa: ASRGDGYFSGANVLT
v_call: TRBV2; j_call: TRBJ2-7; cdr3_aa: ASSRAGNSYEQY
v_call: TRBV12-3/TRBV12-4; j_call: TRBJ1-6; cdr3_aa: ASSSLLRVAPLQ